This paragraph covers one T cell receptor (beta chain) sequence. Its specificity is not known. This sample was taken from a study of chemoradiotherapy in HPV16-positive cancers. Study information: A couple of HPV16-positive patients' cells yielded candidate HPV-specific clones and common motifs.

Clones were sequenced by immunoSEQ multiplex PCR, and TCRdb holds only the in-frame ones, with some missing. The table records 4,500 or so clones, approximately 72% of them present only once. Findings of the study overall: For HPV16-positive patients, expanding HPV-responsive T cells associated with longer recurrence-free survival. Candidate HPV-specific clones and E7-related TCR motifs grew in tumor during treatment.

V dropped 4 bases and J dropped 2; count of bases not matched to a gene: 7. The CDR3 totals 16 residues. Germline CDR1 and CDR2: SGHRS and YFSETQ. The TCR comes from a human donor with HPV-associated anogenital cancer. J is TRBJ2-5 and V is TRBV5-1, with TRBD1 identical over 11 bases. The material sequenced was tumor tissue, taken from a patient who underwent chemoradiotherapy. The CDR3 coding sequence is TGCGCCAGCAGCCCATCCGGGACAGGGGGTCAAGAGACCCAGTACTTC. Translated, it gives CASSPSGTGGQETQYF.